This T cell receptor beta chain originates from a study of cytomegalovirus exposure and HLA in healthy donors (dated by TCRdb to the late 2010s). Concerning the study at large: In an earlier analysis of some 610 of the donors, 250 to 350 Gb of sequence data and approximately 120 million unique TCR beta sequences from about 190 million T cells were reported. An early release that covered 500 to 800 HLA-typed donors contained about 290 gigabases of sequencing data and tens of millions of unique TCR sequences. Of the 300 to 400 genotyped donors, around 81% fell in the genetic ancestry cluster associated with self-reported Caucasian donors. The study aimed to test whether signatures of past pathogen exposure could be identified by cataloging public T cell receptors. The study used immunosequencing to profile the T cell repertoires of 666 subjects and linked those repertoires to cytomegalovirus serostatus. Besides the first cohort of around 700 subjects, a separate validation cohort made up of 120 different subjects was used. To predict cytomegalovirus infection status, the study brought together high-throughput TCR immunosequencing, statistical association of individual TCRs with disease status, and machine learning. A later analysis re-examined previously published TCR beta repertoires from 610 or so donors and added high-resolution HLA genotyping to investigate patterns of TCR occurrence. Rather than drawing on any new phenotypic data, the later analysis identified candidate immune exposures from TCR beta sequences and the way those sequences occurred across donors. An earlier analysis of 500 to 650 of the donors applied high-throughput TCR beta sequencing to assess whether each TCR beta V gene segment acted as functional or pseudogenic. Alongside the repertoire data, information on donor age, sex, ethnicity and CMV serostatus was compiled. A later genetic analysis took genome-wide SNP genotypes for 398 of the 666 donors and used that subset as a discovery cohort. All discovery cohort repertoires had been generated on a single sequencing platform. HLA typing covered class I and class II loci at four-digit resolution. The number of typed donors differed by locus: about 629-640 for A, B, C, DRB1 and DQB1; 500 to 550 for DQA1; 606 for DPA1; and roughly 490 for DPB1. Several DR-DQ haplotypes were treated as single units for association and clustering because of strong linkage in the cohort. Among almost 400 genotyped donors of the cohort, an average of about 240,000 unique TCR beta nucleotide sequences were sequenced per donor, around 20% of them non-productive. The study at large found these results: For the cohort, immune exposure information was limited to CMV serostatus. The study gave a list of 150 to 200 TCR beta chains associated with cytomegalovirus. In a later analysis, HLA-associated TCR beta chains were found to be more clonally expanded and to have lower generation probabilities than equally common non-associated chains. Broadly in line with IMGT annotations, most TCR beta V segments showed up in productive rearrangements about 87% or about 30% of the time in an earlier analysis of approximately 640 of the donors. A further reported finding was that TCR beta sequences accurately predicted the HLA-A and HLA-B alleles for most subjects in the first cohort. Across donors, most TCR sequences were observed very rarely, whereas some public TCRs were present in many individuals. In both the original and validation cohorts, the classifier was reported to diagnose cytomegalovirus status with high specificity and sensitivity. Presence/absence analyses assumed roughly uniform sequencing depth across donors, an assumption that may not hold. Some IMGT-functional V segments, including TRBV6-2 and TRBV6-3, could not be told apart with the 87-base-pair reads, so those segments were excluded. In a later analysis, the rate of TCR association differed among HLA loci, with DRB1 alleles having the most associated TCRs and HLA-C alleles having the fewest. Because counts were too low, around 17 rarely observed V segments, including chromosome 9 orphons, were left out of the earlier analysis of some 600 of the donors. The sequencing pipeline was judged likely to have produced a cluster of highly shared sequence variants as a technical artifact. Specific HLA alleles were associated with more than 15,000 TCR beta sequences at a false discovery rate of 0.05 in a later analysis. A later analysis found that most CMV-associated TCR beta chains appeared HLA-restricted, with HLA associations seemingly driven largely by CMV exposure. Linkage disequilibrium might explain the correlated functional status among segregating V segments, but an unknown experimental factor could not be excluded. The authors suggested that the approach could potentially be extended to other disease states and immunological phenotypes. According to a later analysis, parvovirus B19, influenza, CMV and Epstein-Barr virus appeared linked to several top co-occurrence clusters. The cohort was sequenced for TCR beta chains only, and without alpha or paired-chain data the features that could be detected were limited. A later genetic analysis reported fewer N-insertions in productive TCRs among donors in an Asian-associated ancestry cluster than the approximately 670-donor mean. An association between a missense DCLRE1C variant and V-gene and J-gene trimming of TCR beta chains was found in a later genetic analysis and replicated in an independent cohort. In vitro tests confirmed that three of the cytomegalovirus-associated TCR beta chains recognize cytomegalovirus antigens. Strong co-occurrence of HLA alleles, especially DR and DQ, made assigning TCR associations to individual alleles difficult. Because some donors lacked HLA typing at each locus, the association tests relied only on the typed subset.

In total, roughly 670 healthy bone marrow donors made up the cohort. At the time of sampling, all cohort members were nominally healthy, though unrecorded immune exposures were likely present. The donor tested CMV seropositive, placing the donor among the 250 to 300 seropositive members of the cohort. A peripheral blood sample was provided by each donor, and peripheral blood mononuclear cells were used for TCR beta sequencing. Genomic DNA was extracted from the blood cell samples with the Qiagen DNeasy Blood Extraction Kit. Trimming at the junction amounts to 4 bases on V and 8 bases on J, and the germline ends lie 10 bases apart. The CDR3 numbers 12 residues from cysteine through phenylalanine. Here the CDR3 DNA is all that survives: 36 bases in frame from base 1. From the germline V gene, CDR1 is SGHDT and CDR2 is YYEEEE. To prepare the library, the immunoSEQ multiplex PCR assay was applied. For the multiplex PCR, a mixture combining 60 forward primers for TCR Vbeta segments and 13 reverse primers for TCR Jbeta segments was used. Amplification of the CDR3 region of rearranged TCR beta genes was performed with a multiplex PCR assay on genomic DNA. Amplified TCR beta libraries were sequenced as 87-base-pair reads on the Illumina HiSeq System. From the authors' description of their analysis: Across the 670 or so repertoires, a later analysis counted 60 million to 90 million unique TCR beta chains, some 11 million of which were shared by at least two donors. A nearest-neighbor algorithm error-corrected the raw reads and collapsed the reads into unique sequences, merging closely related sequences to remove PCR and sequencing errors. To assign V, D and J gene segments, CDR3 sequences were aligned to IMGT reference sequences. For a sequence to be retained, at least a six-nucleotide match to both a V gene segment and a J gene segment was required. Rearrangements were called productive when the CDR3 lacked stop codons and stayed in frame with V and J; all others were non-productive. CDR3 was defined by IMGT convention, running from the second conserved V-encoded cysteine to the conserved J-encoded phenylalanine. Sequences without an unambiguous match to a single V gene segment were excluded from the earlier analysis of several hundred of the donors. In an earlier analysis of approximately 590 of the donors, V segments were called functional above 56.7% productive rearrangements and were called segregating when the between-donor standard deviation exceeded 5%. A statistical classification framework was developed to diagnose cytomegalovirus status using the catalog of TCR beta chain sequences. In a later analysis, TCR nucleotide sequences were compared against IMGT/GENE-DB human TR gene sequences so that V and J genes could be assigned. In a later analysis, CDR3 sequences and most-parsimonious VDJ recombination scenarios were assigned using the TCRdist pipeline. A later analysis defined each TCR beta chain by its CDR3 amino acid sequence plus V-gene family, and excluded reads lacking a unique V-gene family. In a later analysis, approximately 590 highly shared, low-generation-probability nucleotide sequences were removed to address suspected cross-contamination and a sequencing artifact. A later analysis calculated a clonal expansion index for each public chain from normalized within-repertoire ranks of inferred template counts. A later analysis computed generation probabilities with a VDJ recombination model fitted to out-of-frame rearrangements, and checked the results against IGoR. A later analysis scored TCR-TCR, TCR-HLA and TCR-CMV co-occurrence with hypergeometric tests, applying a repertoire-size bias correction to TCR pairs. False discovery rates were estimated in a later analysis by permuting HLA or CMV assignments 20 times. In a later analysis, co-occurring TCRs were grouped using DBSCAN, with TCRdist sequence similarity added in when clustering inside HLA-allele-positive subsets. Repertoires with fewer than 30,000 or more than 120,000 public chains were left out of co-occurrence clustering, as were four to six repertoires with anomalous nucleotide sharing. TCRdb mirrors the immuneACCESS table, restricted to in-frame sequences. Some clones are absent from its copies; in checked studies, under half trace to an unresolved V gene, and the reason for the others is unknown. V and J calls and clone size are copied from that table; D and trimming were computed from the DNA. The sample has 40,000 or so clones on record, over 65% of them singletons. The ten top clones hold roughly 18% of the sample.

As to this clone: Its antigen remains undetermined. The record has no base qualities; no much larger clone is one base away.

The clonotype comes from a middle-aged man in good health and CMV-seropositive. The sequencing input was PBMCs. Recombination linked TRBV5-6 to TRBJ2-1; tentative D gene TRBD2, with 5 bases matching. The nucleotide sequence reads as follows: TGTGCCAGCAGCCGGGGTGGAGATGAGCAGTTCTTC. It codes for CASSRGGDEQFF.